The TCR beta chain under discussion was sequenced for a study of T cell repertoires in cytomegalovirus infection. TCRdb ran MiXCR on the reads and lists one entry per CDR3 protein. The top ten hold 31% of the sample, which has under 200,000 distinct CDR3 sequences, over 25% seen once. CDR3 length equals 13 residues. Germline V gene data show CDR1 as SNHLY and CDR2 as FYNNEI. V lost 8 bases, J lost 3 bases, and 14 bases lay in between. V gene TRBV2 combines with J gene TRBJ2-7; no reliable D call. Sample: PBMCs. This sequence was found in a human donor in good health (CMV status not recorded). Some clones in this sample may be carry-over from other donors' samples. CDR3 DNA sequence: TGTGCCAGCTTTTTCGCCGGACGCTACGAGCAGTACTTC. This gives the protein CASFFAGRYEQYF.